Reported below is one TCR beta chain. CDR1 is SGHDT and CDR2 is YYEEEE in the germline V gene. Losses at the gene ends were 5 bases for V and 3 bases for J; bases not matched to a gene: 7. The CDR3 sequence is 16 residues long. Per the authors' pipeline: Nucleated cell number was recorded as an estimate derived from reference gene primer amplification. TCRdb keeps only in-frame clones here, not all; method: immunoSEQ multiplex PCR. For V, J and clone size, that table is used; D and trimming come from the DNA. This table has about 160,000 clones, roughly 87% appearing once. The sample is drawn from a study of blood T cell repertoires in COVID-19. Study summary: There were acute and convalescent COVID-19 samples, and they came from the United States, Italy and Spain. PBMCs, B-cell-depleted T cells, or T cells provided the cDNA or gDNA that made up the material.

The chain has TRBV5-6 and TRBJ2-1, with 11 bases lining up with TRBD2. Specimen: peripheral blood. The TCR was taken from a woman aged 60-75 years with active or convalescent COVID-19. This CDR3 reads CASSPLAGGDYNEQFF. CDR3 sequence (DNA): TGTGCCAGCAGTCCTCTAGCGGGGGGAGACTACAATGAGCAGTTCTTC. The whole variable domain, filled in from reference TRBV5-6 and TRBJ2-1, reads DAGVTQSPTHLIKTRGQQVTLRCSPKSGHDTVSWYQQALGQGPQFIFQYYEEEERQRGNFPDRFSGHQFPNYSSELNVNALLLGDSALYLCASSPLAGGDYNEQFFGPGTRLTVL.